These 28 T cell receptor beta chains originate from one sample sequenced in a study of T cell repertoires in ileal Crohn's disease. Only in-frame clones appear in the TCRdb table, and some are missing; sequencing was by immunoSEQ multiplex PCR. The sample consists of approximately 6,700 clones, around 92% of them appearing once. The sequenced sample consisted of ileal tissue. All receptors derive from an adult with Crohn's disease.

The genes are TRBV19 and TRBJ1-1; perhaps TRBD1 as D (6 bases). Germline V gene lookup returns CDR1 LNHDA and CDR2 SQIVND (reference sequence). The V end was cut by 3 bases, the J end by 5 bases, with 10 bases between. This CDR3 comprises 13 residues. The CDR3 here is CASSMGQSTEAFF. CDR3 coding DNA: TGTGCCAGTAGTATGGGACAATCGACTGAAGCTTTCTTT.

V and J are TRBV7-9 and TRBJ2-7, with 7 bases lining up with TRBD2. This CDR3 has 16 amino acids. Trimming took 1 base from V and 0 from J; bases not matched to a gene: 6. CDR1 and CDR2 (germline): SEHNR, FQNEAQ (reference sequence). CDR3 bases: TGTGCCAGCAGCTTAGGGTGGGGGGGAAGCTCCTACGAGCAGTACTTC. This codes for CASSLGWGGSSYEQYF.

The chain couples TRBV7-9 to TRBJ2-1; possibly TRBD1 for D (6 bases). The CDR3 has 17 amino acids. V lost 3 bases to trimming and J lost 6 bases, with 21 bases between them. Germline CDR1 reads SEHNR; CDR2 reads FQNEAQ (reference sequence). The CDR3 nucleotides read TGTGCCAGCAGCTTGGGGGCAGGGGAAGTCAGATTCAATGAGCAGTTCTTC. This translates into CASSLGAGEVRFNEQFF.

CDR3 in DNA: TGTGCCATCAGTGAGTCCGGGGGGAGAGAGCAGTACTTC. Its protein product is CAISESGGREQYF. The rearrangement links TRBV10-3 to TRBJ2-7; 7 positions match TRBD2. V was pared by 0 bases and J by 7 bases, with 3 bases of the junction left unmatched. The germline V gene has CDR1 ENHRY and CDR2 SYGVKD. CDR3 size: 13 residues.

The chain has TRBV19 and TRBJ1-6; 8 positions agree with TRBD1. This CDR3 spans 14 amino acids. Germline trimming cut 7 bases from V and 7 bases from J; bases unmatched to any gene: 6. Germline assignment: CDR1 LNHDA and CDR2 SQIVND (reference sequence). CDR3 amino acids: CASTWTGSNSPLHF. The DNA for the CDR3 is TGTGCCAGTACCTGGACAGGGTCGAATTCACCCCTCCACTTT.

The rearrangement links TRBV6-1 to TRBJ2-4, with a weak D call TRBD2 (6 bases). Trimming removed 3 bases from V and 0 bases from J, with 12 bases in between. The CDR3 totals 16 residues. Per the germline V gene, CDR1 is MNHNS and CDR2 is SASEGT. The CDR3 DNA reads as TGTGCCAGCAGTGAGGCGGGGATCAGAGCCAAAAACATTCAGTACTTC. Its protein is CASSEAGIRAKNIQYF.

This clone was seen a single time. J is TRBJ2-3 and V is TRBV5-1; 10 positions agree with TRBD1. The CDR3 has 15 residues. The ends lost 0 bases at V and 7 bases at J; junction bases unmatched: 5. Germline CDR1 and CDR2: SGHRS and YFSETQ. The chain's CDR3 is CASSLGTGGAYTQYF. The DNA of the CDR3 is TGCGCCAGCAGCTTGGGGACAGGGGGGGCATATACGCAGTATTTT.

This chain joins TRBV6-1 and TRBJ1-1; D is unresolved. The CDR3 sequence is 11 residues long. Germline values: CDR1 MNHNS, CDR2 SASEGT. With 8 bases removed from V and 1 base from J, the gap between germline ends came to 5 bases. The CDR3 loop is CASDKNTEAFF. For the CDR3, the DNA is TGTGCCAGCGACAAGAACACTGAAGCTTTCTTT.

The V and J genes are TRBV28 and TRBJ2-4; 8 nucleotides line up with TRBD2. Germline CDR1 and CDR2: MDHEN and SYDVKM. The CDR3 consists of 17 residues. Trimming took 7 bases from V and 0 from J; bases not matched to a gene: 11. As DNA, the CDR3 is TGTGCCAGCACTGCGGGAGGTAGGCTGACAGCCAAAAACATTCAGTACTTC. It specifies CASTAGGRLTAKNIQYF. The full variable domain, completed using reference TRBV28 and TRBJ2-4, is DVKVTQSSRYLVKRTGEKVFLECVQDMDHENMFWYRQDPGLGLRLIYFSYDVKMKEKGDIPEGYSVSREKKERFSLILESASTNQTSMYLCASTAGGRLTAKNIQYFGAGTRLSVL.

CDR3 loop: CASSERLAAFNTGELFF. Written as DNA, the CDR3 is TGTGCCAGCAGTGAAAGGCTAGCAGCTTTTAACACCGGGGAGCTGTTTTTT. The rearrangement uses TRBV6-1 and TRBJ2-2; weak D call: TRBD2 (5 bases). There are 17 residues in the CDR3. From germline, CDR1 is MNHNS and CDR2 SASEGT. The V end lost 2 bases, the J end lost 2 bases, and 15 bases lay between the germline ends.

This rearrangement joins TRBV5-1 to TRBJ2-1; 12 bases agree with TRBD2. Germline V CDR1 and CDR2: SGHRS, YFSETQ. The CDR3 runs to 16 residues. V lost 0 bases to trimming and J lost 8 bases; unmatched junction nucleotides: 6. The CDR3 region is CASSLVASGRGDEQFF. The CDR3 coding sequence is TGCGCCAGCAGCTTGGTGGCTAGCGGGAGGGGGGATGAGCAGTTCTTC.

With regard to this clone: Other DNA variants within this sample encode the same CDR3. CDR3 amino acids: CASSDLGGQPQHF. CDR3 sequence (DNA): TGTGCCAGCAGTGATTTGGGGGGTCAGCCCCAGCATTTT. The chain links TRBV2 to TRBJ1-5; possibly TRBD1 for D (5 bases). The CDR3 is 13 amino acids. The germline gives CDR1 SNHLY, CDR2 FYNNEI. Between the trimmed V and J ends, which lost 3 bases and 6 bases, there was a span of 9 bases. Supplemented by reference TRBV2 and TRBJ1-5, the full variable domain reads EPEVTQTPSHQVTQMGQEVILRCVPISNHLYFYWYRQILGQKVEFLVSFYNNEISEKSEIFDDQFSVERPDGSNFTLKIRSTKLEDSAMYFCASSDLGGQPQHFGDGTRLSIL.

This chain connects TRBV12-5 to TRBJ2-1; 11 bases are shared with TRBD2. CDR1 is LGHNT and CDR2 is FRNRAP in the germline V gene. CDR3 length: 14 amino acids. The V gene end was trimmed by 2 bases and the J gene end by 9 bases; junction bases not matched to a gene: 3. The CDR3 nucleotides are TGTGCTAGTGGTTTGCCCGGGACTAGCGGTGAGCAGTTCTTC. It is translated as CASGLPGTSGEQFF.

The CDR3 DNA reads TGTGCCAGCAGCCCGGGACTAGCGGGAGGGCCGGAAGAGCAGTACTTC. It is translated as CASSPGLAGGPEEQYF. The chain joins TRBV28 to TRBJ2-7; 16 nucleotides align to TRBD2. From germline, CDR1 is MDHEN and CDR2 SYDVKM. Unmatched junction bases numbered 9, after V lost 6 bases and J lost 7 bases. CDR3 length equals 16 residues.

This chain uses TRBV19 with TRBJ2-1; 8 nucleotides agree with TRBD1. Germline CDR1 reads LNHDA; CDR2 reads SQIVND (reference sequence). V gave up 9 bases and J gave up 7 bases; unmatched junction bases: 5. The CDR3 is 12 amino acids. CDR3 in amino acids: CASTNRGNEQFF. CDR3 DNA sequence: TGTGCCAGCACTAACAGGGGGAATGAGCAGTTCTTC.

The J gene is TRBJ1-5, the V gene TRBV19; 10 bases are a match to TRBD1. V lost 5 bases and J lost 1; bases outside the gene matches: 8. There are 17 residues in the CDR3. Germline lookup yields CDR1 LNHDA and CDR2 SQIVND (reference sequence). This chain's CDR3 is CASSRRDRGGSNQPQHF. The CDR3 DNA is TGTGCCAGTAGTCGTCGGGACAGGGGTGGAAGCAATCAGCCCCAGCATTTT.

The CDR3 DNA follows: TGTGCCAGCAGCCGAACAGGGGACGAAAATTCACCCCTCCACTTT. Amino acid sequence: CASSRTGDENSPLHF. J is TRBJ1-6 and V is TRBV5-5; 7 bases fit TRBD1. Looked up from germline, CDR1 is SGHKS and CDR2 is YYEKEE (reference sequence). The length of the CDR3 is 15 residues. Trimming took 4 bases from V and 7 from J; bases not matched to a gene: 8.

This clone was seen a few times. V is TRBV6-6 and J is TRBJ1-1; possible D gene TRBD1, 6 bases. Germline CDR1 and CDR2: MNHNY and SVGAGI (reference sequence). The CDR3 consists of 13 residues. V shed 11 bases and J shed 1 base, with 14 bases lying between them. The CDR3: CAVGAGRNTEAFF. As DNA, the CDR3 is TGTGCCGTGGGGGCCGGACGGAACACTGAAGCTTTCTTT.

The gene calls are TRBV27 and TRBJ1-4; D gene ambiguous. Germline V CDR1 and CDR2: MNHEY, SMNVEV (reference sequence). V shed 5 bases and J shed 0 bases, with 10 bases lying between them. The CDR3 is 15 residues long. CDR3 sequence: CASSEGGTTNEKLFF. The CDR3 DNA is TGTGCCAGCAGTGAAGGCGGCACAACTAATGAAAAACTGTTTTTT.

This clone was found once. The chain employs TRBV30 and TRBJ2-2, with D possibly TRBD2 on 5 matching bases. Germline lookup yields CDR1 GTSNPN and CDR2 SVGIG (reference sequence). V was shortened by 2 bases and J by 0 bases, with 7 bases between the two germline ends. The CDR3 runs 14 residues. DNA of the CDR3: TGTGCCTGGAGTAGCGGTACGAACACCGGGGAGCTGTTTTTT. Its protein is CAWSSGTNTGELFF.

The chain has TRBV9 and TRBJ2-2, with D perhaps TRBD2 (6 bases). The ends were cut back, 3 bases at V and 7 bases at J, with 13 bases in the middle. The V gene's germline CDR1 is SGDLS and CDR2 YYNGEE. The CDR3 sequence is 14 residues long. The CDR3 DNA is TGTGCCAGCAGCGCCCGGGAGTCGGGCGGGGAGCTGTTTTTT. This gives the protein CASSARESGGELFF.

The chain links TRBV6-6 to TRBJ1-2, with TRBD1 identical over 7 bases. Germline V gene data show CDR1 as MNHNY and CDR2 as SVGAGI (reference sequence). Germline trimming cut 8 bases from V and 3 bases from J; bases unmatched to any gene: 9. The CDR3 spans 14 residues. The CDR3 region has the DNA TGTGCCAGCGGCAGAATCAGGGGGGACTATGGCTACACCTTC. This encodes CASGRIRGDYGYTF.

The chain recombines TRBV4-1 with TRBJ1-2, with D uncertain. Looked up from germline, CDR1 is MGHRA and CDR2 is YSYEKL. The CDR3 contains 11 residues. V shed 1 base and J shed 10 bases, with 7 bases lying between them. The CDR3 loop reads CASSQGALYTF. DNA of the CDR3: TGCGCCAGCAGCCAAGGGGCGCTCTACACCTTC.

The rearrangement links TRBV18 to TRBJ2-5; 7 nucleotides align to TRBD2. V was clipped by 6 bases and J by 4 bases; unmatched bases: 17. The CDR3 loop spans 17 amino acids. Per the germline V gene, CDR1 is KGHSH and CDR2 is LQKENI. The CDR3 DNA reads as TGTGCCAGCTCCCCAACGACGGGAGGCCGGGACGGAGAGACCCAGTACTTC. Translating gives CASSPTTGGRDGETQYF.

V usage is TRBV7-2 and J usage is TRBJ2-7; D is perhaps TRBD1 (5 bases). CDR1 is SGHTA and CDR2 is FQGNSA in the germline V gene. The CDR3 covers 15 residues. V was pared by 7 bases and J by 0 bases, with 16 bases between. The chain's CDR3 is CASNKGDSYSYEQYF. The CDR3 nucleotides read TGTGCCAGCAACAAGGGTGACAGTTACTCCTACGAGCAGTACTTC.

The chain has TRBV5-1 and TRBJ2-3; a possible D gene is TRBD2 (5 bases). CDR1 and CDR2 from the germline V gene are SGHRS and YFSETQ. The germline V and J ends were trimmed by 1 base and 0 bases, with 12 bases remaining between them. The CDR3 is 16 amino acids. The CDR3 region has the DNA TGCGCCAGCAGCTTGTTTGGCGGGCCGAGCACAGATACGCAGTATTTT. Protein product: CASSLFGGPSTDTQYF.

The chain joins TRBV28 to TRBJ2-7; 10 bases match TRBD1. The CDR3 runs to 16 residues. Germline V gives CDR1 MDHEN, CDR2 SYDVKM. Unmatched junction bases numbered 10, after V lost 5 bases and J lost 3 bases. The CDR3 sequence: CASSPPGQGTGYEQYF. The DNA for the CDR3 is TGTGCCAGCAGTCCACCGGGACAGGGGACGGGCTACGAGCAGTACTTC.

This clone was counted a single time. This sequence joins TRBV10-3 and TRBJ2-2; TRBD1 aligns across 7 bases. The length of the CDR3 is 15 residues. Germline V gene lookup returns CDR1 ENHRY and CDR2 SYGVKD. V lost 6 bases and J lost 5; bases outside the gene matches: 9. This CDR3 is CAIRQQGRETGELFF. The CDR3 region has the DNA TGTGCCATCAGGCAACAGGGGCGTGAAACCGGGGAGCTGTTTTTT.